What follows are 25 T cell receptor beta chains derived from one specimen sequenced in a study of human T cells and chemical hapten exposure. As to time point: patch test 1, 2 weeks after DPC sensitization. Treatment denoted: therapeutic diphenylcyclopropenone sensitization with weekly scalp DPC. MiXCR was run by TCRdb on the RACE reads, yielding one entry per CDR3 protein. The profile covers around 71,000 distinct CDR3 sequences, with over 7.5% appearing a single time and approximately 3% taken by the ten largest. The sample here was whole blood, taken in connection with sensitization to the hapten diphenylcyclopropenone (DPC). The receptors come from a woman in her 40s with alopecia areata. Some clones in this sample may be carry-over from other donors' samples.

The sample holds a few counts of this clonotype. V usage is TRBV7-6 and J usage is TRBJ2-7, with TRBD1 matching 7 bases. Germline V gene data show CDR1 as SGHVS and CDR2 as FNYEAQ. V was pared by 2 bases and J by 3 bases, with 4 bases of the junction left unmatched. This CDR3 has 14 residues. The CDR3 DNA is TGTGCCAGCAGCTTAAGGGGGACAGACTACGAGCAGTACTTC. Residues: CASSLRGTDYEQYF.

This clonotype has ten or more counts. The J gene is TRBJ1-5, the V gene TRBV5-6, with D tentatively TRBD1 (5 bases). The CDR3 covers 14 residues. The germline V gene has CDR1 SGHDT and CDR2 YYEEEE. Deletions cut 0 bases from V and 7 bases from J, with 11 bases between. CDR3 sequence: CASSLGRGGQPQHF. As DNA, the CDR3 is TGTGCCAGCAGCTTGGGAAGGGGAGGACAGCCCCAGCATTTT. The full variable domain, with the rest looked up from reference TRBV5-6 and TRBJ1-5, is DAGVTQSPTHLIKTRGQQVTLRCSPKSGHDTVSWYQQALGQGPQFIFQYYEEEERQRGNFPDRFSGHQFPNYSSELNVNALLLGDSALYLCASSLGRGGQPQHFGDGTRLSIL.

This clonotype was detected many times. J is TRBJ1-6 and V is TRBV27, with a tentative D call TRBD1 (5 bases). Germline V gives CDR1 MNHEY, CDR2 SMNVEV (reference sequence). The CDR3 contains 15 residues. Trimming cost V 3 bases and J 9 bases, with 15 bases left between them. CDR3: CASSFYQGLGSPLHF. CDR3 nucleotide sequence: TGTGCCAGCAGTTTTTATCAGGGCTTAGGTTCACCCCTCCACTTT.

This clonotype was counted at least ten times. The V and J genes are TRBV25-1 and TRBJ1-1, with no clear D. The V gene's germline CDR1 is MGHDK and CDR2 SYGVNS. CDR3 length: 13 amino acids. V lost 11 bases, J lost 1 base, and 14 bases lay in between. CDR3 residues: CAGALPQNTEAFF. Here the CDR3 DNA reads TGTGCCGGAGCCCTCCCGCAGAACACTGAAGCTTTCTTT. Filled out from reference TRBV25-1 and TRBJ1-1, the complete variable domain reads EADIYQTPRYLVIGTGKKITLECSQTMGHDKMYWYQQDPGMELHLIHYSYGVNSTEKGDLSSESTVSRIRTEHFPLTLESARPSHTSQYLCAGALPQNTEAFFGQGTRLTVV.

This clonotype was counted many times. J is TRBJ1-1 and V is TRBV19; D ambiguous. The CDR3 runs to 16 residues. Trimming removed 4 bases at V and 1 base at J, with 16 bases between. Looked up from germline, CDR1 is LNHDA and CDR2 is SQIVND (reference sequence). The CDR3 sequence: CASSTFIGFSNTEAFF. For the CDR3, the DNA is TGTGCCAGTAGTACCTTTATCGGGTTTTCGAACACTGAAGCTTTCTTT.

This clonotype was detected many times. The chain links TRBV7-9 to TRBJ2-7; no reliable D call. Trimming pared 8 bases from V and 6 bases from J, leaving 23 bases between. The CDR3 is made up of 15 amino acids. The germline V gene has CDR1 SEHNR and CDR2 FQNEAQ (reference sequence). The CDR3 coding sequence is TGTGCCAGCCACCTAGGTGGCCGGCCCATCGGCGAGCAGTACTTC. This gives the protein CASHLGGRPIGEQYF.

The chain uses TRBV11-3 and TRBJ1-1; D gene unclear. CDR3 length: 12 amino acids. CDR1 is SGHNT and CDR2 is YENEEA in the germline V gene. V was pared by 5 bases and J by 3 bases, with 7 bases between. CDR3 bases: TGTGCCAGCAGCCGCCAGGACACTGAAGCTTTCTTT. It codes for CASSRQDTEAFF.

There are many counts of this clonotype. The chain carries TRBV2 and TRBJ1-3; the D is unclear. CDR3 length equals 15 residues. Germline lookup yields CDR1 SNHLY and CDR2 FYNNEI. V lost 3 bases and J lost 1, with 10 bases in between. CDR3 sequence reads: CASSEGRTSGNTIYF. CDR3 in DNA: TGTGCCAGCAGTGAGGGGAGAACTTCTGGAAACACCATATATTTT.

The table lists this clonotype with many counts. This sequence joins TRBV7-9 and TRBJ2-2, with TRBD1 identical over 8 bases. CDR1 is SEHNR and CDR2 is FQNEAQ in the germline V gene (reference sequence). The V and J ends lost 5 bases and 5 bases, in that order; junction bases with no gene match: 7. The CDR3 is 15 amino acids. CDR3 DNA sequence: TGTGCCAGCAGCCGCTCGGACAGGGAGACCGGGGAGCTGTTTTTT. This codes for CASSRSDRETGELFF.

V gene TRBV18 combines with J gene TRBJ1-2; TRBD1 matches at 8 bases. This CDR3 has 15 amino acids. CDR1 KGHSH and CDR2 LQKENI come from the germline V gene. V lost 2 bases, J lost 5 bases, and 7 bases stayed unmatched. The CDR3 DNA sequence: TGTGCCAGCTCACCAAGCTCGGGACAGGCTTATGGCTACACCTTC. Translating it yields CASSPSSGQAYGYTF.

This clonotype was picked up many times. The V and J genes are TRBV13 and TRBJ1-3; unclear D gene. V lost 3 bases, J lost 4 bases, and 7 bases lay in between. Germline V gene sequence: CDR1 PRHDT, CDR2 FYEKMQ (reference sequence). The CDR3 is 13 residues long. Here the CDR3 reads CASSFRRGNTIYF. The CDR3 DNA reads TGTGCCAGCAGCTTCAGAAGAGGAAACACCATATATTTT.

This clonotype has at least ten counts. The J gene is TRBJ1-2, the V gene TRBV7-6; D possibly corresponds to TRBD1 (6 bases). Germline V gene sequence: CDR1 SGHVS, CDR2 FNYEAQ. This CDR3 has 13 residues. Trimming stripped 0 bases from V and 4 bases from J, with 6 bases between. CDR3 region: CASSLAGGYGYTF. In DNA, the CDR3 is TGTGCCAGCAGCTTAGCAGGGGGCTATGGCTACACCTTC.

The sample holds many counts of this clonotype. The rearrangement uses TRBV7-9 and TRBJ2-1, with TRBD2 identical over 12 bases. The junction had 10 bases not matched to a gene; V was cut back by 5 bases and J by 8 bases. The CDR3 runs 16 residues. Germline-derived CDR1 and CDR2 are SEHNR and FQNEAQ (reference sequence). CDR3 coding DNA: TGTGCCAGCAGCACAACTAGCGGGGGGATTCAGTATGAGCAGTTCTTC. Amino acid sequence: CASSTTSGGIQYEQFF.

There are many counts of this clonotype. This rearrangement joins TRBV5-8 to TRBJ2-3, with TRBD2 matching over 7 bases. The germline gives CDR1 SGHTS, CDR2 YDEGEE. V dropped 5 bases and J dropped 2; count of bases not matched to a gene: 8. This CDR3 is 15 amino acids long. The CDR3 DNA is TGTGCCAGCAGATCGGCTAGCGGAACCACAGATACGCAGTATTTT. Amino acids: CASRSASGTTDTQYF.

This clonotype has more than one count but fewer than ten. V gene TRBV12-3 or TRBV12-4 combines with J gene TRBJ2-1; D unresolved. The CDR3 length is 12 residues. V was shortened by 6 bases and J by 9 bases, with 12 bases between the two germline ends. CDR3 nucleotides: TGTGCCAGCAGCAAGCAGGTTTCTGAGCAGTTCTTC. It specifies CASSKQVSEQFF.

This rearrangement joins TRBV9 to TRBJ2-5; 12 nucleotides agree with TRBD2. CDR3 length: 16 amino acids. From germline, CDR1 is SGDLS and CDR2 YYNGEE. V lost 4 bases, J lost 3 bases, and 7 bases stayed unmatched. DNA of the CDR3: TGTGCCAGCAGCCTCGAAGGACTAGCGGGGAAAGAGACCCAGTACTTC. It encodes CASSLEGLAGKETQYF. The entire variable domain, with the rest obtained from reference TRBV9 and TRBJ2-5, is as follows: DSGVTQTPKHLITATGQRVTLRCSPRSGDLSVYWYQQSLDQGLQFLIQYYNGEERAKGNILERFSAQQFPDLHSELNLSSLELGDSALYFCASSLEGLAGKETQYFGPGTRLLVL.

In DNA, the CDR3 is TGTGCCAGCAGTTGGGGGGGGCTCAGTTCACCCCTCCACTTT. It codes for CASSWGGLSSPLHF. The chain carries TRBV12-3 or TRBV12-4 and TRBJ1-6; D is perhaps TRBD1 (6 bases). Between the trimmed V and J ends, which lost 4 bases and 9 bases, there was a span of 13 bases. The CDR3 is 14 residues long.

At least ten counts were recorded for this clonotype. The V gene is TRBV18, the J gene TRBJ2-2; the D gene is possibly TRBD1 (6 bases). The V end lost 2 bases, the J end lost 4 bases, and 17 bases lay between the germline ends. Germline assignment: CDR1 KGHSH and CDR2 LQKENI. This CDR3 has 17 residues. The CDR3, as DNA: TGTGCCAGCTCACCAACCCAGGGGACCCCAGGCACCGGGGAGCTGTTTTTT. Protein: CASSPTQGTPGTGELFF.

The CDR3 DNA sequence: TGTGCCACCAGAAGGCAGTACAATCAGCCCCAGCATTTT. Protein: CATRRQYNQPQHF. This chain links TRBV15 with TRBJ1-5; D is uncertain. Germline assignment: CDR1 LNHNV and CDR2 YYDKDF (reference sequence). Trimming cost V 6 bases and J 3 bases, with 9 bases left between them. The CDR3 consists of 13 residues.

This chain uses TRBV4-1 with TRBJ2-3, with D tentatively TRBD1 (5 bases). Per the germline V gene, CDR1 is MGHRA and CDR2 is YSYEKL. Between the trimmed V and J ends, which lost 3 bases and 1 base, there was a span of 8 bases. CDR3 length: 14 residues. The CDR3 loop is CASSQGRRTDTQYF. CDR3 nucleotide sequence: TGCGCCAGCAGCCAGGGGCGACGCACAGATACGCAGTATTTT.

Ten or more counts support this clonotype. This chain connects TRBV5-1 to TRBJ1-4; TRBD1 might be the D (6 bases). Trimming cost V 4 bases and J 0 bases, with 13 bases left between them. The CDR3 is 16 residues long. Looked up from germline, CDR1 is SGHRS and CDR2 is YFSETQ. The CDR3 is CASSRTEVSTNEKLFF. Here the CDR3 DNA reads TGCGCCAGCAGCCGGACAGAAGTTTCAACTAATGAAAAACTGTTTTTT.

This rearrangement joins TRBV5-4 to TRBJ2-2; D unclear. CDR3 length: 16 amino acids. Germline V gene lookup returns CDR1 SGHNT and CDR2 YYREEE (reference sequence). Trimming cost V 9 bases and J 8 bases, with 26 bases left between them. In nucleotides, the CDR3 is TGTGCCACCGAACCACGAATAGGGCGCAAAAGTGGGGAGCTGTTTTTT. Its translation is CATEPRIGRKSGELFF.

The DNA of the CDR3 is TGTGCCAGCAGCTTGGTGAGGGGGTCCGGCACAGATACGCAGTATTTT. Amino acid sequence: CASSLVRGSGTDTQYF. This rearrangement joins TRBV5-4 to TRBJ2-3; possibly TRBD1 for D (6 bases). This CDR3 is 16 amino acids long. Per germline, CDR1 SGHNT and CDR2 YYREEE (reference sequence). V lost 0 bases and J 1 base, leaving 12 bases between the germline ends.

In this sample, this clonotype turned up many times. The gene calls are TRBV2 and TRBJ1-1; D not certain. V was cut by 2 bases and J by 4 bases, with 8 bases left in between. The length of the CDR3 is 13 residues. CDR1 and CDR2 from the germline V gene are SNHLY and FYNNEI. The CDR3 region is CASSESVVTEAFF. DNA of the CDR3: TGTGCCAGCAGTGAATCCGTGGTCACTGAAGCTTTCTTT.

This clonotype was seen many times. This chain uses TRBV6-5 with TRBJ1-1; the match to TRBD1 covers 7 bases. The CDR3 has 17 amino acids. J lost 5 bases, V lost 0 bases, and 12 bases had no gene match. Germline loops: CDR1 MNHEY, CDR2 SVGAGI. The CDR3 region is CASSYSRYSGGGTEAFF. CDR3 bases: TGTGCCAGCAGTTACTCGAGGTATTCAGGGGGGGGTACTGAAGCTTTCTTT.